Following are 10 T cell receptor beta chains from one sample sequenced in a study of blood T cells in healthy people across ages. Through a sample-barcoded 5' primer and a J-beta primer mix, a second PCR was run for roughly 7 to 12 cycles. TCRdb redid the calling of the 5' RACE reads with MiXCR, one entry per CDR3 protein. The sample yields approximately 830,000 distinct CDR3 sequences, around 62% seen once. Sequencing was carried out using blood. The origin of the receptors is a man aged 25-45 years in good health.

This clonotype showed up just a few times. Written as DNA, the CDR3 is TGCAGTGCTAGAGAAAGACGGATAGCGGGAGCTACCAATGAGCAGTTCTTC. It specifies CSARERRIAGATNEQFF. V usage is TRBV20-1 and J usage is TRBJ2-1; 9 positions match TRBD2. Germline CDR1 is DFQATT and CDR2 is SNEGSKA (reference sequence). V lost 0 bases and J lost 6; bases outside the gene matches: 12. The CDR3 runs 17 residues.

The gene calls are TRBV20-1 and TRBJ2-7; no firm D call. V was cut by 3 bases and J by 1 base, with 10 bases left in between. The CDR3 is made up of 13 amino acids. Germline V lookup: CDR1 DFQATT, CDR2 SNEGSKA (reference sequence). CDR3: CSASLRKSYEQYF. CDR3 DNA sequence: TGCAGTGCTAGTTTGCGGAAGTCCTACGAGCAGTACTTC.

In its sample, this clonotype was seen a few times. This sequence joins TRBV20-1 and TRBJ2-3, with TRBD1 matching over 10 bases. Germline trimming cut 4 bases from V and 3 bases from J; bases unmatched to any gene: 7. The CDR3 runs to 15 residues. In germline, CDR1 is DFQATT, CDR2 SNEGSKA (reference sequence). CDR3 bases: TGCAGTGCTATGGATCCGGGACAGGGGACAGATACGCAGTATTTT. Translation: CSAMDPGQGTDTQYF.

This clonotype was detected only a few times. The chain links TRBV12-5 to TRBJ2-1, with 10 bases that match TRBD2. The CDR3 sequence is 14 residues long. J lost 7 bases, V lost 7 bases, and 7 bases had no gene match. In germline, CDR1 is LGHNT, CDR2 FRNRAP. Here the CDR3 DNA reads TGTGCTAGTGCCAATGGAGCGGGGGGGAATGAGCAGTTCTTC. Translation gives CASANGAGGNEQFF.

The V and J genes are TRBV20-1 and TRBJ2-1; D ambiguous. Germline lookup yields CDR1 DFQATT and CDR2 SNEGSKA (reference sequence). V lost 6 bases to trimming and J lost 6 bases, with 9 bases between them. The CDR3 is 11 residues long. Here the CDR3 reads CSAQTGNEQFF. The DNA for the CDR3 is TGCAGTGCGCAAACTGGCAATGAGCAGTTCTTC.

V is TRBV6-6 and J is TRBJ2-7; D is perhaps TRBD2 (5 bases). Germline V gene lookup returns CDR1 MNHNY and CDR2 SVGAGI (reference sequence). Trimming stripped 4 bases from V and 3 bases from J, with 10 bases between. The CDR3 totals 13 residues. The CDR3 sequence is CASSFERNYEQYF. DNA of the CDR3: TGTGCCAGCAGTTTCGAGCGGAACTACGAGCAGTACTTC.

The chain has TRBV11-1 and TRBJ2-7, with no clear D. Germline V gene lookup returns CDR1 SGHAT and CDR2 FQDESV (reference sequence). The V end lost 0 bases, the J end lost 0 bases, and 12 bases lay between the germline ends. CDR3 size: 16 residues. DNA of the CDR3: TGTGCCAGCAGCTTAGCGAAGGCCCACAGCTCCTACGAGCAGTACTTC. It codes for CASSLAKAHSSYEQYF. Filled out from reference TRBV11-1 and TRBJ2-7, the complete variable domain reads EAEVAQSPRYKITEKSQAVAFWCDPISGHATLYWYRQILGQGPELLVQFQDESVVDDSQLPKDRFSAERLKGVDSTLKIQPAELGDSAMYLCASSLAKAHSSYEQYFGPGTRLTVT.

The chain recombines TRBV6-2 or TRBV6-3 with TRBJ1-2; unclear D gene. The CDR3 length is 14 residues. V was cut by 5 bases and J by 4 bases, with 14 bases left in between. Germline V gene data show CDR1 as MNHEY and CDR2 as SVGEGT. The CDR3 nucleotides read TGTGCCAGCAGTGCCGTCCGTAGCCCCTATGGCTACACCTTC. It codes for CASSAVRSPYGYTF.

V gene TRBV28 combines with J gene TRBJ1-6; D is unclear. There are 19 residues in the CDR3. Germline V gene lookup returns CDR1 MDHEN and CDR2 SYDVKM. V was trimmed by 0 bases and J by 9 bases, leaving 24 bases between them. CDR3 sequence: CASSLWGARSIRSSSPLHF. In nucleotides, the CDR3 is TGTGCCAGCAGTTTATGGGGAGCGAGGAGTATTCGATCCAGTTCACCCCTCCACTTT.

The chain employs TRBV9 and TRBJ2-2, with TRBD1 identical over 7 bases. The CDR3 is made up of 16 amino acids. Germline CDR1 SGDLS, CDR2 YYNGEE. The V and J ends lost 1 base and 1 base, in that order; junction bases with no gene match: 4. DNA of the CDR3: TGTGCCAGCAGCGTAAAGGGACAGTGGAACACCGGGGAGCTGTTTTTT. Protein product: CASSVKGQWNTGELFF.